Below, 4 T cell receptor beta chains from the same sample are listed, as sequenced in a study of blood T cell repertoires in COVID-19. Assay used: immunoSEQ multiplex PCR; TCRdb lists only in-frame clones, some missing. This table holds some 330,000 clones, 85% to 90% found once. Source material: PBMCs or T cells enriched from blood (not recorded which). The source of these receptors is a man aged 25 to 45 who had recovered from COVID-19.

This clone has only one observation. This sequence joins TRBV6-2 or TRBV6-3 and TRBJ2-1; TRBD2 is a possible D gene (6 bases). The CDR3 is 15 amino acids. The V gene lost 0 bases and the J gene lost 12 bases, with 18 bases spanning the gap. Germline-derived CDR1 and CDR2 are MNHEY and SVGEGT. CDR3 coding DNA: TGTGCCAGCAGTTACTCGGCGACCCAGGGACTTCTGCAGTTCTTC. Residues: CASSYSATQGLLQFF.

The chain links TRBV19 to TRBJ2-1; 8 nucleotides line up with TRBD1. With 5 bases clipped from V and 5 bases from J, the junction kept 5 bases outside the gene matches. The CDR3 consists of 14 residues. The V gene's germline CDR1 is LNHDA and CDR2 SQIVND (reference sequence). CDR3 sequence: CASSRTGWNNEQFF. The CDR3 DNA reads TGTGCCAGTAGTCGGACAGGGTGGAACAATGAGCAGTTCTTC.

The chain couples TRBV7-8 to TRBJ1-5; no firm D call. The CDR3 consists of 16 residues. Per germline, CDR1 SGHVS and CDR2 FQNEAQ. V lost 0 bases, J lost 7 bases, and 16 bases lay in between. CDR3 amino acids: CASSLARHRGSQPQHF. DNA of the CDR3: TGTGCCAGCAGCTTAGCGCGGCACCGCGGTAGCCAGCCCCAGCATTTT.

The chain recombines TRBV14 with TRBJ2-1, with 7 bases aligning to TRBD1. After removal of 4 bases from V and 6 bases from J, the junction contained 9 bases not matched to a gene. Germline V gives CDR1 SGHDN, CDR2 FVKESK. CDR3 length equals 15 residues. CDR3 protein: CASSPLDRVGNEQFF. The CDR3 DNA sequence: TGTGCCAGCAGCCCATTAGACAGGGTGGGCAATGAGCAGTTCTTC.